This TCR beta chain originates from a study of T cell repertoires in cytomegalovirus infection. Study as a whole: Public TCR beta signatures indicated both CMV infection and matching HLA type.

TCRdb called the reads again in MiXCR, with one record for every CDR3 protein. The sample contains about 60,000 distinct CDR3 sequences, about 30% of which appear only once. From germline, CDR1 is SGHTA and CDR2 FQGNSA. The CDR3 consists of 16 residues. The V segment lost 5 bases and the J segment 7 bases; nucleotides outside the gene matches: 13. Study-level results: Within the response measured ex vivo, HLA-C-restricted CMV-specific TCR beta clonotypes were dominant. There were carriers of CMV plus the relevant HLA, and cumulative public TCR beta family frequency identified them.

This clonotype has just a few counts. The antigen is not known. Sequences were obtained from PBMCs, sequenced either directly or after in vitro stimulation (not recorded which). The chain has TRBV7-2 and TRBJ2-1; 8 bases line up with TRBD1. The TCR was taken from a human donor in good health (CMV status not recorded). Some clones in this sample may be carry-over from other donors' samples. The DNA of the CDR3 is TGTGCCAGCAGCCTCGGACGGGACAGGATCTCAAATGAGCAGTTCTTC. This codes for CASSLGRDRISNEQFF.